This TCR beta chain was sequenced for a study of blood T cells in healthy people across ages (dated by TCRdb to between 2014 and 2017). Broadly, across the study: In model experiments, template switching captured about one uniquely barcoded TCR beta cDNA molecule for every two T cells. The study analyzed two additional independent replicas of 1 million unique cDNA reads from the same blood draw for two donors, one aged 18 to 30 and one aged 80 or older. To avoid experimental bias, donors of different ages were spread randomly across the sequencing lanes. The donors were split into four age groups: young (average roughly 15 years), middle-aged (39), aged (over 55) and long-lived (approximately 80). Using deep sequencing normalized with unique cDNA molecular identifiers, the study measured how TCR beta repertoire diversity changes with age.

To note about this clonotype: Its antigen remains unidentified. Base qualities are not provided; no much larger clone lies one nucleotide away.

Libraries were prepared through 5' RACE. The data were produced on an Illumina HiSeq 2500. The second PCR ran for roughly 7 to 11 cycles and used a J-beta primer mix along with a sample-barcoded 5' primer. Each TCR beta cDNA molecule received a unique molecular identifier from a template-switch 5' adaptor carrying 12 random nucleotides. Each sample yielded at least 2.5 million CDR3-containing paired-end reads. First-strand cDNA synthesis was performed from all RNA using the Mint cDNA synthesis kit, with priming by a TRBC-specific oligonucleotide. All cDNA was treated with uracil-DNA glycosylase and then went through a first 18-cycle PCR with the universal primers M1SS and BC2_uni_R. The source study handled its data this way. Each sample was normalized by randomly selecting 1 million high-quality reads, each carrying a distinct molecular identifier. Instead of being binned into consensus sequences, reads that shared molecular identifiers were thrown out. MiTCR, with a Q25 quality threshold and the strictest error-elimination algorithm, was used for CDR3 identification, clonotype clustering and error correction. Lower-bound total TCR beta diversity was estimated with a nonparametric unseen species model using Euler transformation. Using fastp at Q25 and MiXCR, TCRdb reprocessed the public reads and kept productive beta chains. When rows share a CDR3 protein, they turn into one entry using the most common DNA and genes. The V and J calls here are based on TCRdb, not the publication. This sample is represented by hundreds of thousands of distinct CDR3 sequences; about 53% of them were singletons. Of the sample, around 41% is held by the ten largest clones.

Via the germline V gene, CDR1 is KGHSH and CDR2 LQKENI. From its cysteine to its phenylalanine, the CDR3 spans 15 amino acids. The CDR3 DNA has 45 bases and is translated from base 1. The study at large found these results: As age increased, observed TCR beta diversity per million T cells dropped in a roughly linear way, and a significant reduction was already evident by age about 36. Donor CMV infection status was unknown, potentially confounding age-related changes in expanded clonotypes. A strong correlation was found between observed TCR beta diversity and the percentage of naive T cells measured by flow cytometry. Estimates of total diversity based on one million sequenced T cells were regarded as lower bounds and as underestimates. Bulk unsorted PBMC profiling prevented conclusive comparison of naive and antigen-experienced compartments. Compared with the aged group, the long-lived group had more naive CD4+ T cells, fewer expanded clones and increased TCR diversity, a pattern suggesting age selection.

The roughly 37 donors, aged about 6 to 95 years, were systemically healthy Caucasian individuals from Russia. Each donor gave about 9.7 milliliters of peripheral blood, drawn into EDTA-treated Vacutainer tubes. PBMCs were isolated by Ficoll-Paque density-gradient centrifugation, with at least 6 million obtained per sample. Trizol reagent was used to extract total RNA from PBMCs, with at least 5.5 micrograms per sample. Naive CD45RAhigh/CD27high T cell percentages were measured by flow cytometry on a PBMC aliquot from every donor. The rearranged chain carries TRBV18 and TRBJ2-7, and possibly TRBD1, on 5 matching bases. Judging by the DNA end, TRBJ2-4 fits better; the J call may be wrong. The sequence derives from a man older than 75 in good health. Input material: blood. The CDR3 region: CASSPRMTDQNIQYF. The DNA sequence reads TGTGCCAGCTCACCACGGATGACAGATCAAAACATTCAGTACTTC.